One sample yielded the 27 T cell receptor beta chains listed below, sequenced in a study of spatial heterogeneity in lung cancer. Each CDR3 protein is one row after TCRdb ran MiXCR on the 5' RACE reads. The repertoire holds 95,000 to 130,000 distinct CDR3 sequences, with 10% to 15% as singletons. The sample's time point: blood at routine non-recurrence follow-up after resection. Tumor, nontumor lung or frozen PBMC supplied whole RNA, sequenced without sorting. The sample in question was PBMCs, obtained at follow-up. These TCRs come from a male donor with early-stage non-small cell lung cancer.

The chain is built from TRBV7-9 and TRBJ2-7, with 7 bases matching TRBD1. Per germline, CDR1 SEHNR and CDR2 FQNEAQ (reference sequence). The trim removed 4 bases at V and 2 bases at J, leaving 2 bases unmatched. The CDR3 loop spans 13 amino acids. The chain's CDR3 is CASSSQGTYEQYF. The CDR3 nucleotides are TGTGCCAGCAGCTCACAGGGGACCTACGAGCAGTACTTC.

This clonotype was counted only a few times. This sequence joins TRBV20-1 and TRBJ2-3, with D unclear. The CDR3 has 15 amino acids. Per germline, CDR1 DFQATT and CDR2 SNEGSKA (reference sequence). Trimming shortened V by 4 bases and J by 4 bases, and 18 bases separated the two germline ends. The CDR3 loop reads CSATPQKGRADTQYF. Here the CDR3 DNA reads TGCAGTGCTACCCCTCAAAAGGGTAGGGCAGATACGCAGTATTTT.

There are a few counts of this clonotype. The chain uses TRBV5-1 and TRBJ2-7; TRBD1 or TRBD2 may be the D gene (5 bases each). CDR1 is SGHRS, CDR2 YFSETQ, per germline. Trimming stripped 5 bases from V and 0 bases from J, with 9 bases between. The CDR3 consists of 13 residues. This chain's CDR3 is CASSWGFSYEQYF. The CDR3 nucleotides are TGCGCCAGCAGTTGGGGGTTCTCCTACGAGCAGTACTTC.

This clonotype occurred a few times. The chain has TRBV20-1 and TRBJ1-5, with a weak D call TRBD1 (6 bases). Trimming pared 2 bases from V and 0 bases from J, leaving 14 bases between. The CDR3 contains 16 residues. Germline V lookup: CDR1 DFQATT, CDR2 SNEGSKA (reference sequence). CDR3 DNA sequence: TGCAGTGCTAGACGCGGACAGACAAATAGCAATCAGCCCCAGCATTTT. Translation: CSARRGQTNSNQPQHF.

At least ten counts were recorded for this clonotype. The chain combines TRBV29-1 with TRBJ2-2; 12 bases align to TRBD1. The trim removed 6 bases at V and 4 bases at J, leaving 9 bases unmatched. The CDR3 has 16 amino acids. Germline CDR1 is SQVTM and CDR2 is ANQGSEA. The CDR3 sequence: CSVSGTGGAGTGELFF. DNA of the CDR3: TGCAGCGTCTCGGGGACAGGGGGCGCTGGCACCGGGGAGCTGTTTTTT.

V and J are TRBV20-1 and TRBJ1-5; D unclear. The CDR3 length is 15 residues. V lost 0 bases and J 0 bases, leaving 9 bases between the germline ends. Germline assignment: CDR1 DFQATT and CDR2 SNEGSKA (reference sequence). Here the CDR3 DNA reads TGCAGTGCTAGAGATCACGGGTATAGCAATCAGCCCCAGCATTTT. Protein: CSARDHGYSNQPQHF.

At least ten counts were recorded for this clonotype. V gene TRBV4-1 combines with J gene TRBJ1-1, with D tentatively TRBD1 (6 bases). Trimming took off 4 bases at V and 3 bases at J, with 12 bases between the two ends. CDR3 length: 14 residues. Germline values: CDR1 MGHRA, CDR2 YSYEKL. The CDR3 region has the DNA TGCGCCAGCAGCCTATTCAGGGGAGACACTGAAGCTTTCTTT. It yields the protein CASSLFRGDTEAFF.

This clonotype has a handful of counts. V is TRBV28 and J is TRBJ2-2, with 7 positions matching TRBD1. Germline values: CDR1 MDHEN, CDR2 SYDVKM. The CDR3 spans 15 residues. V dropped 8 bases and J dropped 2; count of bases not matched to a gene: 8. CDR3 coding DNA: TGTGCCAGCCGGAGTGGGACAGTTAACACCGGGGAGCTGTTTTTT. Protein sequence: CASRSGTVNTGELFF.

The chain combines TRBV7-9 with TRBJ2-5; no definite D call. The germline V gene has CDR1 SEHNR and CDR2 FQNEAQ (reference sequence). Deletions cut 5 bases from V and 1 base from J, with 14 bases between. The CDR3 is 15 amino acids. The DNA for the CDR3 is TGTGCCAGCAGCCCCAGGTTTCTTACCCAAGAGACCCAGTACTTC. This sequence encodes CASSPRFLTQETQYF. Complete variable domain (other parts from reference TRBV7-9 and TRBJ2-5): DTGVSQNPRHKITKRGQNVTFRCDPISEHNRLYWYRQTLGQGPEFLTYFQNEAQLEKSRLLSDRFSAERPKGSFSTLEIQRTEQGDSAMYLCASSPRFLTQETQYFGPGTRLLVL.

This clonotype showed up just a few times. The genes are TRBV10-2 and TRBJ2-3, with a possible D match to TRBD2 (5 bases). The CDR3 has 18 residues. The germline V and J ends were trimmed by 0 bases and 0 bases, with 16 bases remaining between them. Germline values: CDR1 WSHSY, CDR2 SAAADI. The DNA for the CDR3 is TGCGCCAGCAGTGAGTCGGGAGTAGTCCGGTTTAGCACAGATACGCAGTATTTT. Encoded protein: CASSESGVVRFSTDTQYF.

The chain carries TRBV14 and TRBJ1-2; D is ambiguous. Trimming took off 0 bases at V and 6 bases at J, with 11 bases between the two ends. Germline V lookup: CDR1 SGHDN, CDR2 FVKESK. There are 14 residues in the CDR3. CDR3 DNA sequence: TGTGCCAGCAGCCAAGACCACCGGGCGAATGGCTACACCTTC. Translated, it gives CASSQDHRANGYTF.

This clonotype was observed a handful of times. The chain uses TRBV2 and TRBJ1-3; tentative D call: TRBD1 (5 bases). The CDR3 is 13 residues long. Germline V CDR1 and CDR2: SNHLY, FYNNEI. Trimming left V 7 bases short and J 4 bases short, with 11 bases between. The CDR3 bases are TGTGCCAGCATCCGGGACCTCGGAAACACCATATATTTT. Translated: CASIRDLGNTIYF.

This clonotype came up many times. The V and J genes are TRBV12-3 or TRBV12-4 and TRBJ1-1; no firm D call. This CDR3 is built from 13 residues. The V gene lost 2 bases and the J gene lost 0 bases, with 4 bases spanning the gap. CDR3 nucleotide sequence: TGTGCCAGCAGTTTACCGGTGAACACTGAAGCTTTCTTT. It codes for CASSLPVNTEAFF.

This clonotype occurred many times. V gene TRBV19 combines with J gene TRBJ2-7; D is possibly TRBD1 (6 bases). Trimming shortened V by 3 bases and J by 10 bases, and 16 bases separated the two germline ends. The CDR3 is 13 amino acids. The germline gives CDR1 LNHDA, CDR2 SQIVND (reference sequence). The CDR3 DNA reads TGTGCCAGTAGTATGGGTATGTGGACAGACCAGTACTTC. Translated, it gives CASSMGMWTDQYF.

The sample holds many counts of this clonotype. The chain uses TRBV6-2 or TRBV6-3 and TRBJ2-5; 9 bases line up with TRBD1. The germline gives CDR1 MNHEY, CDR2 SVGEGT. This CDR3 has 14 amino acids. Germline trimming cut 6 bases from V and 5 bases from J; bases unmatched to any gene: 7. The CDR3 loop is CASRPQGAKETQYF. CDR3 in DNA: TGTGCCAGCAGGCCACAGGGGGCAAAGGAGACCCAGTACTTC.

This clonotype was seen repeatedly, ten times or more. Here the CDR3 reads CSARDSRGLSDTQYF. CDR3 in DNA: TGCAGTGCTAGAGATTCTCGTGGGCTTTCAGATACGCAGTATTTT. The chain joins TRBV20-1 to TRBJ2-3; D gene ambiguous. V was shortened by 0 bases and J by 4 bases, with 14 bases between the two germline ends. This CDR3 is 15 amino acids long. Germline V gene sequence: CDR1 DFQATT, CDR2 SNEGSKA (reference sequence).

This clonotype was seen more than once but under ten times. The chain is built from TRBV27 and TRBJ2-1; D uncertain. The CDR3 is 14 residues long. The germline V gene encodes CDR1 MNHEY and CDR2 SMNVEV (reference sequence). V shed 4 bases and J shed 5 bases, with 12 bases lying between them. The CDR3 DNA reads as TGTGCCAGCAGTTCGGTCCGGACCAACAATGAGCAGTTCTTC. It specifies CASSSVRTNNEQFF.

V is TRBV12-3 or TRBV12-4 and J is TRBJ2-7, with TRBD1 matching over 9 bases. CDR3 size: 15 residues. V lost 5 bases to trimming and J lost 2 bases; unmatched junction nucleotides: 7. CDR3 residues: CASSDTGTGPYEQYF. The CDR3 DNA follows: TGTGCCAGCAGTGACACCGGGACAGGGCCCTACGAGCAGTACTTC.

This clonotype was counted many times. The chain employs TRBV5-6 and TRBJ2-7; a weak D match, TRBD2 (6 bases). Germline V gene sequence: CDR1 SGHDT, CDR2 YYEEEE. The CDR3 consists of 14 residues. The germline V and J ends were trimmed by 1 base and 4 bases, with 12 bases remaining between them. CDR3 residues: CASSLPGAEYEQYF. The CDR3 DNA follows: TGTGCCAGCAGCTTGCCGGGAGCAGAGTACGAGCAGTACTTC.

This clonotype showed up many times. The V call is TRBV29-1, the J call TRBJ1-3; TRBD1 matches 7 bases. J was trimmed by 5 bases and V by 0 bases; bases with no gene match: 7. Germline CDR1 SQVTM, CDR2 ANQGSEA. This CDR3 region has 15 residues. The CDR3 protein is CSVEDPTGERNTIYF. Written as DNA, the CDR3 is TGCAGCGTTGAAGATCCCACAGGGGAGAGAAACACCATATATTTT. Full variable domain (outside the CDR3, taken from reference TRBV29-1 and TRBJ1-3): SAVISQKPSRDICQRGTSLTIQCQVDSQVTMMFWYRQQPGQSLTLIATANQGSEATYESGFVIDKFPISRPNLTFSTLTVSNMSPEDSSIYLCSVEDPTGERNTIYFGEGSWLTVV.

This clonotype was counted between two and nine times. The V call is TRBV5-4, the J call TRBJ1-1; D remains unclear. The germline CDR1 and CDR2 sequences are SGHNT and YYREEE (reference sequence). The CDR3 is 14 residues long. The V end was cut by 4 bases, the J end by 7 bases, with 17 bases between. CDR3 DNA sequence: TGTGCCAGCAGCCTCCCTCCACGCCAGGATGAAGCTTTCTTT. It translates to CASSLPPRQDEAFF.

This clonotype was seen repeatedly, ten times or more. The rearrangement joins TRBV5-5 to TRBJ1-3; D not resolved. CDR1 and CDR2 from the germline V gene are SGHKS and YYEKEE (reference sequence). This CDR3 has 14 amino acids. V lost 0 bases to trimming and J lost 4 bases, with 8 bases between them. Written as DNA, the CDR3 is TGTGCCAGCAGCTTGGGAGGGATAGGAAACACCATATATTTT. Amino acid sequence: CASSLGGIGNTIYF. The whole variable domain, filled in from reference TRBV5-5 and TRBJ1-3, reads DAGVTQSPTHLIKTRGQQVTLRCSPISGHKSVSWYQQVLGQGPQFIFQYYEKEERGRGNFPDRFSARQFPNYSSELNVNALLLGDSALYLCASSLGGIGNTIYFGEGSWLTVV.

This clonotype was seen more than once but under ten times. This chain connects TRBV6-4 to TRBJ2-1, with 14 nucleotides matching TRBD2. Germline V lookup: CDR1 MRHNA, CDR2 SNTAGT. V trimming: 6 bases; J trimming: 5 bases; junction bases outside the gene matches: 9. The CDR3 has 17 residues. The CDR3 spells CASSRPRLAGGHNEQFF. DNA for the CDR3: TGTGCCAGCAGCAGACCCAGACTAGCGGGGGGGCACAATGAGCAGTTCTTC.

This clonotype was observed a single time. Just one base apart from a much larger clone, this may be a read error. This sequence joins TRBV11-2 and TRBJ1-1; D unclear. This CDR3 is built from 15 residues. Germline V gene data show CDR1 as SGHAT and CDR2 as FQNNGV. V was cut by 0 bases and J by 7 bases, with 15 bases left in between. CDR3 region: CASSLDNSIPREAFF. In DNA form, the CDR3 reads TGTGCCAGCAGCTTAGATAATTCGATCCCGCGTGAAGCTTTCTTT.

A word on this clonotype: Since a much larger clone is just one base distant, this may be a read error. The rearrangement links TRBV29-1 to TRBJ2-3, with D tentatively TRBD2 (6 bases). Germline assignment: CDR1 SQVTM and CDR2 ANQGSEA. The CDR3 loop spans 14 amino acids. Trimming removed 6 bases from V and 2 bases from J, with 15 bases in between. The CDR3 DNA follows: TGCAGCGTCTCAAGCGGGCCCAACACAGATACGCAGTATTTT. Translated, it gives CSVSSGPNTDTQYF.

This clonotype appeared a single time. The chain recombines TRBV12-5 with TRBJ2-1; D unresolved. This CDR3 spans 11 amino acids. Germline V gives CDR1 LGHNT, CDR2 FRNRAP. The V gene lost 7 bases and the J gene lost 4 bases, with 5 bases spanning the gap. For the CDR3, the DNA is TGTGCTAGTGCCCTATACAATGAGCAGTTCTTC. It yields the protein CASALYNEQFF.

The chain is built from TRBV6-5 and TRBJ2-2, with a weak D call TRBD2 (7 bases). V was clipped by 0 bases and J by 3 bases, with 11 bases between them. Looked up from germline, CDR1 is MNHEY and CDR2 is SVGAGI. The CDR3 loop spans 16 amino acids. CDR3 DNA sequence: TGTGCCAGCAGTTACTCAACAGGGAGGGACACCGGGGAGCTGTTTTTT. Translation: CASSYSTGRDTGELFF.